These 19 T cell receptor beta chains were all obtained from the same sample, sequenced in a study of blood T cell repertoires in COVID-19. The protocol was immunoSEQ multiplex PCR, while the TCRdb copy is restricted to in-frame clones and leaves out a portion. The sample holds 120,000 or so clones, approximately 79% seen once. Sequenced: peripheral blood. The receptors here all came from an elderly woman with active or convalescent COVID-19.

The chain combines TRBV7-9 with TRBJ2-5, with 13 nucleotides matching TRBD2. The CDR3 totals 20 residues. Germline lookup yields CDR1 SEHNR and CDR2 FQNEAQ (reference sequence). The V and J ends lost 5 bases and 5 bases, in that order; junction bases with no gene match: 20. The CDR3 bases are TGTGCCAGCAGCAGGGGACAGAGGACTAGCGGGAGATTAGTGGCGGAGACCCAGTACTTC. This codes for CASSRGQRTSGRLVAETQYF.

The rearrangement uses TRBV6-5 and TRBJ1-1; the match to TRBD1 covers 9 bases. V trimming: 8 bases; J trimming: 4 bases; junction bases outside the gene matches: 11. From germline, CDR1 is MNHEY and CDR2 SVGAGI. The CDR3 spans 15 residues. The CDR3 protein is CASQRGTGFVTEAFF. CDR3 bases: TGTGCCAGCCAGCGGGGGACAGGGTTTGTCACTGAAGCTTTCTTT.

This clone was detected only once. This sequence joins TRBV7-9 and TRBJ1-6, with D maybe TRBD1 (6 bases). In germline, CDR1 is SEHNR, CDR2 FQNEAQ (reference sequence). Trimming pared 5 bases from V and 10 bases from J, leaving 21 bases between. The CDR3 has 16 residues. The CDR3 sequence: CASSPGGGASGSPLHF. CDR3 coding DNA: TGTGCCAGCAGCCCGGGCGGGGGGGCCTCAGGATCACCCCTCCACTTT.

The rearrangement joins TRBV6-5 to TRBJ1-2; 7 bases agree with TRBD1. Losses at the gene ends were 7 bases for V and 6 bases for J; bases not matched to a gene: 8. CDR1 and CDR2 (germline): MNHEY, SVGAGI. This CDR3 spans 13 amino acids. CDR3 nucleotide sequence: TGTGCCAGCAACAAAGGGGGCAGGGATGGCTACACCTTC. It specifies CASNKGGRDGYTF.

The chain joins TRBV28 to TRBJ2-5; 10 nucleotides match TRBD1. Germline V gene data show CDR1 as MDHEN and CDR2 as SYDVKM. V dropped 7 bases and J dropped 5; count of bases not matched to a gene: 13. CDR3 length equals 16 residues. CDR3: CASTPGGGQGLETQYF. The DNA of the CDR3 is TGTGCCAGCACTCCCGGGGGGGGACAGGGGTTGGAGACCCAGTACTTC.

The CDR3 DNA reads as TGTGCCATCAGTGAGTCTGGCCGAGGAAACACCATATATTTT. This codes for CAISESGRGNTIYF. This chain uses TRBV10-3 with TRBJ1-3; D remains ambiguous. Germline values: CDR1 ENHRY, CDR2 SYGVKD. This CDR3 comprises 14 residues. The V end was cut by 0 bases, the J end by 4 bases, with 7 bases between.

This clone has a single count. The chain uses TRBV5-1 and TRBJ2-2, with TRBD2 matching over 11 bases. This CDR3 spans 19 amino acids. Germline trimming cut 3 bases from V and 6 bases from J; bases unmatched to any gene: 16. Germline lookup yields CDR1 SGHRS and CDR2 YFSETQ. This chain's CDR3 is CASSYPGLAVPQVPGELFF. Here the CDR3 DNA reads TGCGCCAGCAGCTACCCGGGACTAGCGGTCCCCCAGGTCCCCGGGGAGCTGTTTTTT.

This chain joins TRBV18 and TRBJ2-5; D gene ambiguous. Germline-derived CDR1 and CDR2 are KGHSH and LQKENI. Trimming removed 3 bases from V and 2 bases from J, with 4 bases in between. The CDR3 contains 12 residues. The CDR3 is CASSPYQETQYF. CDR3 DNA: TGTGCCAGCTCACCCTATCAAGAGACCCAGTACTTC.

CDR3 DNA: TGTGCCAGCAGCTTTCGGGCCCAGGGAGGCCGAACTTACGATGAGCAGTTCTTC. Amino acids: CASSFRAQGGRTYDEQFF. The chain couples TRBV7-6 to TRBJ2-1; weak D call: TRBD2 (6 bases). The length of the CDR3 is 18 residues. V lost 3 bases and J lost 8, with 26 bases in between. Germline CDR1 and CDR2: SGHVS and FNYEAQ.

This clone was seen more than once but under ten times. V gene TRBV5-4 combines with J gene TRBJ1-3; D gene uncertain. CDR3 length: 15 amino acids. Germline assignment: CDR1 SGHNT and CDR2 YYREEE (reference sequence). The V end lost 0 bases, the J end lost 4 bases, and 11 bases lay between the germline ends. CDR3 DNA: TGTGCCAGCAGCTTGGCGACGACACGAGGAAACACCATATATTTT. Its protein product is CASSLATTRGNTIYF.

The rearrangement links TRBV28 to TRBJ1-2; no clear D. CDR1 and CDR2 from the germline V gene are MDHEN and SYDVKM. The length of the CDR3 is 12 residues. V lost 2 bases to trimming and J lost 1 base, with 2 bases between them. This chain's CDR3 is CASSLLNYGYTF. The CDR3, as DNA: TGTGCCAGCAGTTTACTTAACTATGGCTACACCTTC.

This clone was picked up one time. The genes are TRBV25-1 and TRBJ2-7; 7 bases agree with TRBD1. The V gene's germline CDR1 is MGHDK and CDR2 SYGVNS. The CDR3 is made up of 14 amino acids. V shed 3 bases and J 2 bases; nucleotides not matched to a gene: 4. CDR3 DNA: TGTGCCAGCAGTGAGACAGGGCTAACCTACGAGCAGTACTTC. It specifies CASSETGLTYEQYF.

The chain carries TRBV2 and TRBJ2-5; 8 bases are shared with TRBD1. Germline loops: CDR1 SNHLY, CDR2 FYNNEI. The J segment lost 4 bases and the V segment lost 6 bases, leaving 4 bases of the junction unmatched. The CDR3 has 13 amino acids. The CDR3 loop reads CASSLTGAETQYF. The CDR3 bases are TGTGCCAGCAGCCTGACAGGGGCAGAGACCCAGTACTTC.

The chain employs TRBV29-1 and TRBJ2-1; 12 positions agree with TRBD2. Germline V gives CDR1 SQVTM, CDR2 ANQGSEA. This CDR3 contains 12 residues. The junction had 1 base not matched to a gene; V was cut back by 4 bases and J by 9 bases. CDR3 coding DNA: TGCAGCGTTGGACTAGCGGGAGTTGAGCAGTTCTTC. Its protein is CSVGLAGVEQFF.

The chain links TRBV29-1 to TRBJ2-7, with 7 bases aligning to TRBD1. Germline CDR1 SQVTM, CDR2 ANQGSEA. This CDR3 spans 11 amino acids. J gave up 5 bases and V 8 bases, and 6 bases lay outside the gene matches. In DNA, the CDR3 is TGCAGCTCAAGAACAGGGGACGAGCAGTACTTC. Its translation: CSSRTGDEQYF.

This clone was seen only once. The V call is TRBV7-2, the J call TRBJ2-1, with D perhaps matching TRBD2 (6 bases). Germline V gives CDR1 SGHTA, CDR2 FQGNSA. V lost 5 bases and J lost 3, with 20 bases in between. The CDR3 length is 17 residues. In DNA, the CDR3 is TGTGCCAGCAGCGCCGGGAGCCCACCTCAAAGCTACAATGAGCAGTTCTTC. It yields the protein CASSAGSPPQSYNEQFF.

The chain has TRBV29-1 and TRBJ2-1, with 12 bases lining up with TRBD2. After removal of 3 bases from V and 4 bases from J, the junction contained 10 bases not matched to a gene. This CDR3 spans 17 amino acids. Germline V gives CDR1 SQVTM, CDR2 ANQGSEA. This CDR3 is CSVDSLAGGAGYNEQFF. DNA of the CDR3: TGCAGCGTTGACTCACTAGCGGGAGGCGCGGGGTACAATGAGCAGTTCTTC.

The gene calls are TRBV5-1 and TRBJ2-3, with a tentative D call TRBD1 (8 bases). The germline V gene encodes CDR1 SGHRS and CDR2 YFSETQ. The CDR3 runs 14 residues. V was pared by 0 bases and J by 10 bases, with 15 bases between. DNA of the CDR3: TGCGCCAGCAGCTTGGAAGCGGGACAGGAATCGCAGTATTTT. Encoded protein: CASSLEAGQESQYF.

The chain couples TRBV19 to TRBJ1-5; 7 bases are shared with TRBD1. The CDR3 extends over 17 amino acids. CDR1 and CDR2 from the germline V gene are LNHDA and SQIVND (reference sequence). Germline trimming cut 3 bases from V and 1 base from J; bases unmatched to any gene: 9. The CDR3 region has the DNA TGTGCCAGTAGTATCGAGTGGATGGACAGGAGCAATCAGCCCCAGCATTTT. This encodes CASSIEWMDRSNQPQHF.